This is a list of T cell receptor beta chains from one sample in a study of post-analysis software for immune sequencing data. TCRdb fed the PCR reads into MiXCR, producing one record per CDR3 protein. The sample holds 650,000 to 850,000 distinct CDR3 sequences; 46% are singletons and the top ten take approximately 4.4%. The sequenced sample consisted of blood. These receptors were obtained from a girl aged 5 to 17 with multiple sclerosis. CDR3s include the opening cysteine and the closing phenylalanine or tryptophan. A D gene is named only where the DNA matches it firmly. Expanded clones are given a class, and other clones once, few, many or no size at all.

j_call v_call d_call clone_size cdr3_aa cdr3_nt
TRBJ2-5 TRBV7-2 . . CASSPRRSRETQYF TGTGCCAGCAGCCCACGACGGTCTCGGGAGACCCAGTACTTC
TRBJ2-1 TRBV9 TRBD2 . CASTSSGRFEQFF TGTGCCAGCACTTCTAGCGGGAGGTTTGAGCAGTTCTTC
TRBJ2-1 TRBV6-5 TRBD2 . CASSPTSGRKYNEQFF TGTGCCAGCAGTCCCACTAGCGGGAGAAAATACAATGAGCAGTTCTTC
TRBJ2-3 TRBV29-1 TRBD1 . CSVAWTGTTDTQYF TGCAGCGTTGCTTGGACAGGAACCACGGATACGCAGTATTTT
TRBJ1-5 TRBV5-1 . . CASSLDSGQPQHF TGTGCCAGCAGCTTAGATTCTGGTCAGCCCCAGCATTTT
TRBJ2-7 TRBV7-9 . . CASSSPQGYEQYF TGTGCCAGCAGCTCCCCCCAGGGTTACGAGCAGTACTTC
TRBJ2-5 TRBV28 TRBD1 . CASSLQGAEYQETQYF TGTGCCAGCAGTTTACAGGGGGCAGAGTACCAAGAGACCCAGTACTTC
TRBJ2-1 TRBV10-3 . . CAISPEFYNEQFF TGTGCCATCTCTCCGGAGTTCTACAATGAGCAGTTCTTC
TRBJ2-1 TRBV11-3 TRBD2 few CASSILAASYNEQFF TGTGCCAGCAGCATACTAGCGGCCTCCTACAATGAGCAGTTCTTC
TRBJ2-7 TRBV7-9 . . CASSLGAVTSYEQYF TGTGCCAGCAGCTTAGGGGCAGTCACCTCCTACGAGCAGTACTTC
TRBJ2-3 TRBV9 TRBD2 . CASIRGTSETDTQYF TGTGCCAGCATCCGAGGGACTAGCGAGACCGATACGCAGTATTTT
TRBJ2-7 TRBV28 TRBD1 once CASSLWGGDRGQYEQYF TGTGCCAGCAGTTTATGGGGGGGGGACAGGGGCCAATACGAGCAGTACTTC
TRBJ2-4 TRBV13 . once CASSPQGQRTKNIQYF TGTGCCAGCAGCCCCCAGGGACAACGGACCAAAAACATTCAGTACTTC
TRBJ2-7 TRBV10-3 . few CAPQEVEQYF TGTGCCCCCCAGGAGGTCGAGCAGTACTTC
TRBJ2-5 TRBV20-1 TRBD1 few CSAQPTGGVLETQYF TGCAGTGCTCAACCTACAGGGGGCGTATTGGAGACCCAGTACTTC
TRBJ2-7 TRBV9 . few CASSGPPYYEQYF TGTGCCAGCAGCGGCCCTCCCTACTACGAGCAGTACTTC
TRBJ2-4 TRBV29-1 TRBD2 few CSVELGGSADIQYF TGCAGCGTTGAATTGGGCGGGAGTGCAGACATTCAGTACTTC
TRBJ2-1 TRBV6-1 TRBD1 . CASSGAGKNRGNEQFF TGTGCCAGCAGTGGAGCCGGAAAGAACAGGGGCAATGAGCAGTTCTTC
TRBJ1-6 TRBV12-3/TRBV12-4 TRBD1 . CASSLGTGAPSSPLHF TGTGCCAGCAGTTTGGGGACAGGGGCTCCGAGTTCACCCCTCCACTTT
TRBJ2-1 TRBV4-1 TRBD2 few CASSHAAGGTYNEQFF TGCGCCAGCAGCCATGCAGCGGGAGGAACCTACAATGAGCAGTTCTTC
TRBJ2-3 TRBV15 . . CATSRGPLSSPDTQYF TGTGCCACCAGCAGAGGCCCATTATCCTCTCCGGATACGCAGTATTTT
TRBJ1-5 TRBV19 TRBD1 . CASSTSTGYQPQHF TGTGCCAGTAGTACCTCGACAGGGTATCAGCCCCAGCATTTT
TRBJ1-1 TRBV29-1 . . CSVSRGFEAFF TGCAGCGTTAGCCGGGGGTTTGAAGCTTTCTTT
TRBJ1-2 TRBV29-1 TRBD1 few CSVRQGPNYGYTF TGCAGCGTGAGACAGGGGCCCAACTATGGCTACACCTTC
TRBJ1-2 TRBV20-1 . . CSARMIARIYGYTF TGCAGTGCTAGAATGATAGCGAGAATCTATGGCTACACCTTC
TRBJ2-5 TRBV7-2 . . CASSLTGTYTGETQYF TGTGCCAGCAGCTTAACCGGGACCTATACAGGGGAGACCCAGTACTTC
TRBJ2-7 TRBV29-1 . . CSVGRGGTYEQYF TGCAGCGTTGGTCGCGGCGGGACCTACGAGCAGTACTTC
TRBJ1-5 TRBV12-3/TRBV12-4 . . CASSAEQTNQPQHF TGTGCCAGCAGTGCGGAACAGACTAATCAGCCCCAGCATTTT
TRBJ2-3 TRBV10-3 . . CAISPLRGDTQYF TGTGCCATCAGTCCCCTCCGTGGAGATACGCAGTATTTT
TRBJ2-6 TRBV11-3 . few CASSPKMSGANVLTF TGTGCCAGCAGCCCGAAGATGTCTGGGGCCAACGTCCTGACTTTC
TRBJ2-1 TRBV6-5 TRBD2 . CASARGASYNEQFF TGTGCCAGCGCGCGGGGGGCGTCCTACAATGAGCAGTTCTTC
TRBJ2-7 TRBV29-1 TRBD1 few CSGWGQGASEQYF TGCAGCGGGTGGGGACAGGGGGCGAGCGAGCAGTACTTC
TRBJ1-2 TRBV19 TRBD1 many CASTGQGRYGYTF TGTGCCAGTACCGGACAGGGGAGGTATGGCTACACCTTC
TRBJ2-1 TRBV4-3 TRBD2 . CASSQDWRTSGRNEQFF TGCGCCAGCAGCCAAGATTGGAGGACTAGCGGGAGAAATGAGCAGTTCTTC
TRBJ2-7 TRBV28 . . CASSSTGKSSYEQYF TGTGCCAGCAGTTCCACCGGGAAGAGCTCCTACGAGCAGTACTTC
TRBJ1-2 TRBV25-1 . . CASSEAGGYTF TGTGCCAGCAGTGAAGCGGGTGGCTACACCTTC
TRBJ2-5 TRBV27 . . CASSLSHGTHGVTQYF TGTGCCAGCAGTTTATCGCACGGGACTCATGGGGTGACCCAGTACTTC
TRBJ2-7 TRBV6-8 TRBD2 few CASSSPGGRYEQYF TGTGCCAGCAGTTCCCCGGGAGGGCGCTACGAGCAGTACTTC
TRBJ2-5 TRBV5-6 . . CASSLGAGTLQETQYF TGTGCCAGCAGCTTGGGGGCCGGGACCCTTCAAGAGACCCAGTACTTC
TRBJ2-7 TRBV27 . . CASSWNRLSYEQYF TGTGCCAGCAGTTGGAACAGACTCTCCTACGAGCAGTACTTC
TRBJ2-3 TRBV7-9 . . CASSPPLVPSTDTQYF TGTGCCAGCAGCCCCCCACTAGTACCCAGCACAGATACGCAGTATTTT
TRBJ2-7 TRBV20-1 TRBD2 few CSARGRTTSGYSYEQYF TGCAGTGCTAGAGGTCGGACTACTAGCGGCTACTCCTACGAGCAGTACTTC
TRBJ2-1 TRBV20-1 . . CSARDPTPPNNEQFF TGCAGTGCTAGAGACCCCACCCCCCCAAACAATGAGCAGTTCTTC
TRBJ2-7 TRBV6-2/TRBV6-3 . . CASTTRRAYEQYF TGTGCCAGCACCACCCGGCGGGCCTACGAGCAGTACTTC
TRBJ1-2 TRBV24-1 . . CATSDEQPYGYTF TGTGCCACCAGTGATGAGCAGCCCTATGGCTACACCTTC
TRBJ2-7 TRBV27 . . CASYSQTDNLYEQYF TGTGCCAGTTACTCCCAGACAGACAACTTATACGAGCAGTACTTC
TRBJ2-3 TRBV12-3/TRBV12-4 TRBD2 once CASTWEGPPTDTQYF TGTGCCAGCACTTGGGAGGGGCCCCCAACAGATACGCAGTATTTT
TRBJ1-1 TRBV19 . . CASSIINTEAFF TGTGCCAGTAGTATAATAAACACTGAAGCTTTCTTT
TRBJ2-5 TRBV4-3 . . CASSQDKAGAETQYF TGCGCCAGCAGCCAAGATAAGGCCGGGGCAGAGACCCAGTACTTC
TRBJ2-7 TRBV27 TRBD2 few CASRPLEREGEQYF TGTGCCAGCCGCCCCTTGGAGCGGGAGGGGGAGCAGTACTTC
TRBJ1-1 TRBV3-1 . . CASSPSVTRDTEAFF TGTGCCAGCAGCCCTTCGGTAACCAGGGACACTGAAGCTTTCTTT
TRBJ2-5 TRBV15 . few CATSRDLSGETQYF TGTGCCACCAGCAGAGATCTTTCGGGAGAGACCCAGTACTTC
TRBJ1-2 TRBV29-1 . few CSVEWAGQYNYGYTF TGCAGCGTTGAGTGGGCAGGCCAATACAACTATGGCTACACCTTC
TRBJ1-4 TRBV9 . once CASSPRTRKNEKLFF TGTGCCAGCAGCCCTAGGACAAGGAAGAATGAAAAACTGTTTTTT
TRBJ2-7 TRBV24-1 . once CATSETGSSYEQYF TGTGCCACCAGTGAGACGGGGAGCTCCTACGAGCAGTACTTC
TRBJ1-2 TRBV9 . . CASSAGWGIGGYTF TGTGCCAGCAGCGCCGGGTGGGGGATCGGTGGCTACACCTTC
TRBJ1-2 TRBV3-1 TRBD1 few CASSHAGQGHGYTF TGTGCCAGCAGTCACGCGGGACAGGGGCATGGCTACACCTTC
TRBJ1-4 TRBV24-1 TRBD1 . CAGVPGQGYEKLFF TGTGCCGGAGTCCCGGGACAGGGTTATGAAAAACTGTTTTTT
TRBJ2-7 TRBV20-1 TRBD2 few CSARFLAGDPYEQYF TGCAGTGCTAGGTTCCTAGCGGGGGACCCCTACGAGCAGTACTTC